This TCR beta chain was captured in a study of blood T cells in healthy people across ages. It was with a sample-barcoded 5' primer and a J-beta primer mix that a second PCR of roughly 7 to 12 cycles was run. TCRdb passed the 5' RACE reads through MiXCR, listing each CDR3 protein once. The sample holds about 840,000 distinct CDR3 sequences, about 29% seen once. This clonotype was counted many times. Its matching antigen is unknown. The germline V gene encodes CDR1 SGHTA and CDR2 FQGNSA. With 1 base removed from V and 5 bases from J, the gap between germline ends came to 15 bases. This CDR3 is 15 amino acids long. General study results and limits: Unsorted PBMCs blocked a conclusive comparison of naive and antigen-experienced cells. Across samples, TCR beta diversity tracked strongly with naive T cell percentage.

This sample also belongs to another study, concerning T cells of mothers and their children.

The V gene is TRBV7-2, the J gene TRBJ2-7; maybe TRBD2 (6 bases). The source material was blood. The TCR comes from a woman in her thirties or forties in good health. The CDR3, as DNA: TGTGCCAGCAGCTTAGGAGGGCGGGGAGTCCACGAGCAGTACTTC. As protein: CASSLGGRGVHEQYF.